These 29 T cell receptor beta chains originate from one sample sequenced in a study of CDR3 diversity in severe acne. From the PCR reads, TCRdb called clonotypes with MiXCR, one entry per CDR3 protein. The sample comprises more than 85,000 distinct CDR3 sequences, around 50% of which are singletons, and about 9.4% rests with the top ten. Sequenced input: blood. The receptor source for this set is a male donor in good health, serving as a control.

V gene TRBV5-1 combines with J gene TRBJ2-2, with TRBD1 matching over 7 bases. CDR3 size: 15 residues. V gave up 3 bases and J gave up 1 base; unmatched junction bases: 3. Per germline, CDR1 SGHRS and CDR2 YFSETQ. CDR3: CASSWGQQNTGELFF. In nucleotides, the CDR3 is TGCGCCAGCAGCTGGGGACAGCAGAACACCGGGGAGCTGTTTTTT.

The chain uses TRBV5-1 and TRBJ1-1, with D tentatively TRBD1 (5 bases). The CDR3 is 14 residues long. V lost 5 bases, J lost 4 bases, and 15 bases lay in between. Germline V gene sequence: CDR1 SGHRS, CDR2 YFSETQ. CDR3: CASRGTDLRTEAFF. The CDR3 DNA is TGCGCCAGCAGGGGGACGGACCTCCGCACTGAAGCTTTCTTT.

This chain links TRBV11-2 with TRBJ2-5; D may correspond to TRBD1 or TRBD2 (6 bases each). This CDR3 contains 16 residues. CDR1 is SGHAT and CDR2 is FQNNGV in the germline V gene. Trimming shortened V by 5 bases and J by 5 bases, and 21 bases separated the two germline ends. CDR3 sequence reads: CASSLLVGGSGETQYF. The CDR3 DNA is TGTGCCAGCAGCCTGCTGGTGGGGGGCTCGGGGGAGACCCAGTACTTC.

This clonotype was detected a few times. V is TRBV7-2 and J is TRBJ2-7; 8 positions match TRBD1. From germline, CDR1 is SGHTA and CDR2 FQGNSA. The V gene end was trimmed by 5 bases and the J gene end by 4 bases; junction bases not matched to a gene: 7. The CDR3 totals 14 residues. The CDR3 nucleotides are TGTGCCAGCAGCCTCCGACAGGGGTATTACGAGCAGTACTTC. Translated: CASSLRQGYYEQYF.

The V and J genes are TRBV18 and TRBJ1-1; no clear D gene. The CDR3 totals 14 residues. V gave up 3 bases and J gave up 3 bases, with 11 bases separating them. Germline assignment: CDR1 KGHSH and CDR2 LQKENI. This CDR3 is CASSPLRMDTEAFF. The CDR3 region has the DNA TGTGCCAGCTCACCCCTACGGATGGACACTGAAGCTTTCTTT.

This clonotype has more than one count but fewer than ten. A junction end diverges from the germline sequence, so it may reflect a read error. This rearrangement joins TRBV6-1 to TRBJ1-6; the match to TRBD1 covers 9 bases. The germline CDR1 and CDR2 sequences are MNHNS and SASEGT. This CDR3 has 13 amino acids. The CDR3: CASSDETGGGLRF. The CDR3 coding sequence is TGTGCCAGCAGTGACGAGACAGGGGGGGGCCTCCGCTTT.

This chain links TRBV5-4 with TRBJ2-2; 8 bases are a match to TRBD1. This CDR3 has 16 amino acids. After removal of 5 bases from V and 1 base from J, the junction contained 7 bases not matched to a gene. Germline V gene data show CDR1 as SGHNT and CDR2 as YYREEE (reference sequence). The CDR3 nucleotides read TGTGCCAGCAGTTCAACCGGGACAGGGAACACCGGGGAGCTGTTTTTT. As protein: CASSSTGTGNTGELFF.

This clonotype was observed many times. The genes are TRBV24-1 and TRBJ2-5; D unclear. The germline V gene has CDR1 KGHDR and CDR2 SFDVKD. The CDR3 sequence is 15 residues long. Trimming stripped 3 bases from V and 5 bases from J, with 15 bases between. CDR3 region: CATSDMGNSGETQYF. CDR3 coding DNA: TGTGCCACCAGTGATATGGGAAACAGTGGGGAGACCCAGTACTTC.

The chain couples TRBV6-1 to TRBJ2-7, with 13 bases aligning to TRBD2. This CDR3 is built from 15 residues. In germline, CDR1 is MNHNS, CDR2 SASEGT. J was trimmed by 4 bases and V by 5 bases; bases with no gene match: 5. The CDR3 DNA is TGTGCCAGCAGTCAACTAGCGGGAGGGGGTTACGAGCAGTACTTC. This translates into CASSQLAGGGYEQYF.

This chain connects TRBV29-1 to TRBJ2-7; 8 nucleotides match TRBD1. The CDR3 is 13 residues long. Germline assignment: CDR1 SQVTM and CDR2 ANQGSEA. Losses at the gene ends were 4 bases for V and 2 bases for J; bases not matched to a gene: 4. In DNA, the CDR3 is TGCAGCGTTGGCCACAGGGGGACCTACGAGCAGTACTTC. It translates to CSVGHRGTYEQYF.

The rearrangement links TRBV12-3 or TRBV12-4 to TRBJ2-1, with 12 bases matching TRBD2. The CDR3 loop spans 14 amino acids. With 4 bases clipped from V and 8 bases from J, the junction kept 3 bases outside the gene matches. CDR3 loop: CASSSLAGGDEQFF. CDR3 coding DNA: TGTGCCAGCAGTTCGCTAGCGGGAGGGGATGAGCAGTTCTTC.

The genes are TRBV30 and TRBJ1-1; possible D gene TRBD1, 5 bases. Germline-derived CDR1 and CDR2 are GTSNPN and SVGIG (reference sequence). Trimming took 6 bases from V and 0 from J, leaving 8 bases between them. The CDR3 has 12 amino acids. The DNA of the CDR3 is TGTGCCTGCGTGGGGGTGAACACTGAAGCTTTCTTT. Protein product: CACVGVNTEAFF.

The CDR3 loop is CASSIAGGDPGNTIYF. CDR3 DNA: TGCGCCAGCAGCATCGCCGGCGGAGACCCTGGAAACACCATATATTTT. V usage is TRBV5-1 and J usage is TRBJ1-3, with unresolved D. CDR3 size: 16 residues. CDR1 is SGHRS and CDR2 is YFSETQ in the germline V gene. V lost 4 bases and J lost 2, with 16 bases in between.

The chain couples TRBV7-9 to TRBJ1-6, with D perhaps matching TRBD1 (6 bases). This CDR3 contains 15 residues. The V end lost 5 bases, the J end lost 4 bases, and 12 bases lay between the germline ends. Germline V gives CDR1 SEHNR, CDR2 FQNEAQ (reference sequence). CDR3 loop: CASSPPGAYNSPLHF. For the CDR3, the DNA is TGTGCCAGCAGCCCCCCGGGGGCATATAATTCACCCCTCCACTTT.

The V call is TRBV15, the J call TRBJ2-7; 7 bases map to TRBD1. The CDR3 extends over 16 amino acids. Trimming took 3 bases from V and 4 from J; bases not matched to a gene: 12. The germline V gene encodes CDR1 LNHNV and CDR2 YYDKDF (reference sequence). The DNA of the CDR3 is TGTGCCACCAGCAGCGTAGGGGACAGAGATGCGTACGAGCAGTACTTC. Its protein product is CATSSVGDRDAYEQYF. Filled out from reference TRBV15 and TRBJ2-7, the complete variable domain reads DAMVIQNPRYQVTQFGKPVTLSCSQTLNHNVMYWYQQKSSQAPKLLFHYYDKDFNNEADTPDNFQSRRPNTSFCFLDIRSPGLGDTAMYLCATSSVGDRDAYEQYFGPGTRLTVT.

At least ten counts were recorded for this clonotype. V and J are TRBV28 and TRBJ1-2; tentative D call: TRBD1 (5 bases). The V end lost 6 bases, the J end lost 5 bases, and 10 bases lay between the germline ends. CDR1 is MDHEN and CDR2 is SYDVKM in the germline V gene. CDR3 size: 12 residues. Here the CDR3 reads CASRPSGYGYTF. CDR3 nucleotide sequence: TGTGCCAGCAGACCGTCAGGGTATGGCTACACCTTC.

Points on this clonotype: The conserved phenylalanine or tryptophan is not found at the CDR3 terminus, so this likely reflects a read error. Because the CDR3's place on the DNA is in doubt, the DNA is left out and the CDR3 is given as listed by TCRdb. The chain employs TRBV6-5 and TRBJ2-7; the table assigns TRBD2, which was not confirmed against the DNA. Germline V gives CDR1 MNHEY, CDR2 SVGAGI. The CDR3 spans 8 residues, counting both ends. The CDR3 loop reads CASSGLAR.

This clonotype was detected ten times or more. This sequence joins TRBV7-8 and TRBJ2-5, with D maybe TRBD2 (5 bases). Trimming removed 5 bases from V and 2 bases from J, with 12 bases in between. The CDR3 extends over 14 amino acids. Germline V gives CDR1 SGHVS, CDR2 FQNEAQ. The CDR3 loop is CASSPTRVQETQYF. For the CDR3, the DNA is TGTGCCAGCAGCCCCACGAGGGTACAAGAGACCCAGTACTTC.

As to this clonotype: An end of the junction differs from the germline gene, which may be a read error. The chain uses TRBV11-2 and TRBJ1-1; D is ambiguous. The CDR3 sequence is 10 residues long. Germline V gene sequence: CDR1 SGHAT, CDR2 FQNNGV. CDR3 sequence: CASSLLSEAF. DNA for the CDR3: TGTGCCAGCAGCCTTCTAAGTGAGGCTTTT. Full variable domain (remainder filled in from reference TRBV11-2 and TRBJ1-1): EAGVAQSPRYKIIEKRQSVAFWCNPISGHATLYWYQQILGQGPKLLIQFQNNGVVDDSQLPKDRFSAERLKGVDSTLKIQPAKLEDSAVYLCASSLLSEAFGQGTRLTVV.

The chain recombines TRBV25-1 with TRBJ2-7; D is ambiguous. V was cut by 4 bases and J by 3 bases, with 13 bases left in between. This CDR3 has 14 amino acids. Germline V gene sequence: CDR1 MGHDK, CDR2 SYGVNS. CDR3 region: CASSGVGSYYEQYF. The DNA of the CDR3 is TGTGCCAGCAGTGGAGTGGGTTCCTACTACGAGCAGTACTTC.

About this clonotype itself: One end of the junction is discordant with germline, which a read error may explain. The rearrangement uses TRBV10-3 and TRBJ2-7; 8 bases are shared with TRBD2. In germline, CDR1 is ENHRY, CDR2 SYGVKD. The CDR3 extends over 15 amino acids. CDR3 in DNA: TGTGCCAGCAGTGTGATCAGCGGGAGATCTGGAGAGCAGTACTTC. Encoded protein: CASSVISGRSGEQYF.

The chain combines TRBV7-9 with TRBJ2-7, with 9 bases that match TRBD1. Unmatched junction bases numbered 6, after V lost 2 bases and J lost 4 bases. The CDR3 is 15 amino acids. Germline V gene sequence: CDR1 SEHNR, CDR2 FQNEAQ (reference sequence). CDR3 sequence (DNA): TGTGCCAGCAGCTTATTCGGGACAGGGAAATACGAGCAGTACTTC. Residues: CASSLFGTGKYEQYF.

The V gene is TRBV9, the J gene TRBJ2-7, with D perhaps matching TRBD1 or TRBD2 (6 bases each). The ends were cut back, 0 bases at V and 5 bases at J, with 9 bases in the middle. CDR3 length equals 13 residues. CDR1 SGDLS and CDR2 YYNGEE come from the germline V gene. The CDR3 loop reads CASSVEGGHEQYF. The CDR3 bases are TGTGCCAGCAGCGTAGAGGGGGGCCACGAGCAGTACTTC.

In its sample, this clonotype was seen many times. The rearrangement uses TRBV18 and TRBJ2-5; D is undetermined. Trimming took off 0 bases at V and 9 bases at J, with 14 bases between the two ends. The germline V gene encodes CDR1 KGHSH and CDR2 LQKENI. The CDR3 has 14 amino acids. The CDR3 DNA follows: TGTGCCAGCTCACCACCGGCGTATCCCTGGGCCCAGTACTTC. Its protein is CASSPPAYPWAQYF.

This clonotype showed up many times. The gene calls are TRBV12-3 or TRBV12-4 and TRBJ1-2, with unresolved D. V lost 4 bases, J lost 4 bases, and 4 bases lay in between. This CDR3 has 11 residues. CDR3 sequence (DNA): TGTGCCAGCAGTTCTGGCTATGGCTACACCTTC. This encodes CASSSGYGYTF.

This clonotype was recorded at least ten times. V gene TRBV4-2 combines with J gene TRBJ1-2; TRBD1 agrees at 9 bases. Germline CDR1 LGHNA, CDR2 YNFKEQ. The junction had 5 bases not matched to a gene; V was cut back by 1 base and J by 5 bases. CDR3 length: 15 residues. CDR3 amino acids: CASSQAGTGIYGYTF. CDR3 DNA: TGTGCCAGCAGCCAAGCCGGGACAGGGATTTATGGCTACACCTTC.

There are many counts of this clonotype. The chain combines TRBV19 with TRBJ2-3; 7 bases match TRBD1. V was clipped by 6 bases and J by 7 bases; unmatched bases: 13. This CDR3 is built from 15 residues. Germline V gene data show CDR1 as LNHDA and CDR2 as SQIVND (reference sequence). The CDR3 here is CASRRQGGEQNTQYF. For the CDR3, the DNA is TGTGCCAGTAGAAGACAGGGTGGAGAACAAAATACGCAGTATTTT.

This rearrangement joins TRBV5-1 to TRBJ2-7; 10 nucleotides line up with TRBD2. The CDR3 runs to 16 residues. Losses at the gene ends were 2 bases for V and 3 bases for J; bases not matched to a gene: 8. Per the germline V gene, CDR1 is SGHRS and CDR2 is YFSETQ. CDR3 amino acids: CASSFGLAGVVYEQYF. In nucleotides, the CDR3 is TGCGCCAGCAGCTTTGGGCTAGCGGGAGTGGTCTACGAGCAGTACTTC.

Regarding this clonotype: Germline is not matched at one junction end, which may reflect a read error. This rearrangement joins TRBV28 to TRBJ1-6; D call uncertain. Germline lookup yields CDR1 MDHEN and CDR2 SYDVKM. The CDR3 spans 15 residues. CDR3 sequence (DNA): TGTGCCAGCAGCCTTTCGAGCTCCTACAATTCACCCCTCCACTTT. Protein sequence: CASSLSSSYNSPLHF.